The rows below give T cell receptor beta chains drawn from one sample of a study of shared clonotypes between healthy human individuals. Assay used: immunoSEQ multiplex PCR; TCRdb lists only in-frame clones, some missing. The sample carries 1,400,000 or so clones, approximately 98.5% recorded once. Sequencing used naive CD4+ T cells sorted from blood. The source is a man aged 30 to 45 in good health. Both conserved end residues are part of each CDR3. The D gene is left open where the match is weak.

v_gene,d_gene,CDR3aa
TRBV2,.,CASSEVGGYTF
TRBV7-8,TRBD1,CASRIWAGGTVETQYF
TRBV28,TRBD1,CASTSPDRVKYGYTF
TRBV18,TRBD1,CASSPPNRGSIQYF
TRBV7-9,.,CTSGTRTQYF
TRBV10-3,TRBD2,CAISDSAGTSFYNEQFF
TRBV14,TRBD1,CASSQDRSWTGGTEAFF
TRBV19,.,CASSISRQRRGGNQPQHF
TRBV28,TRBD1,CASSLSQGASNEQFF
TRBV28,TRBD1,CASLDRAGANVLTF
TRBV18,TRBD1,CASGGTGGQLDTQYF
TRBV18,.,CASSPLGRDIGTDTQYF
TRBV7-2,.,CASSSTGGNTEAFF
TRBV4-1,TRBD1,CASSQGQGTSNQPQHF
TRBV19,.,CASSIRLLVGETQYF
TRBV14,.,CASSQEDPGRVITEAFF
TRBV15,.,CATSREPGFHNEQFF
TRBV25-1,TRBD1,CASTGRGQGTSGANVLTF
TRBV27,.,CASRLSRDTQGGYTF
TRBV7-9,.,CASSLGGRGVDTQYF
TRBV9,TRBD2,CASSVGVSGSGEQFF
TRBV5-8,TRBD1,CASSLLGQGTYEQYF
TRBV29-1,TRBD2,CSVLAGGTDTQYF
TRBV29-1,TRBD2,CSGSQRGSVEQYF
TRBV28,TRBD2,CASSSVAGGYEQYF
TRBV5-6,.,CASSVGKGYGNQPQHF
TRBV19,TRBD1,CASSRQGTYGYTF
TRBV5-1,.,CASSSQGNTEAFF
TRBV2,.,CASSEEMETQYF